The 8 T cell receptor beta chains given below trace back to one sample, sequenced in a study of graft-versus-host responses after intestinal transplantation. This table comes from immunoSEQ multiplex PCR, and its TCRdb copy is limited to in-frame clones, with some not included. This sample yields some 97,000 clones, of which roughly 87% are seen a single time; roughly 0.95% belongs to the top ten. For these receptors, no antigen is known. Sequenced material: unstimulated CD4+ T cells sorted from spleen or lymph node cells, taken before transplant. Source of these receptors: a human donor who was the organ donor for an intestinal transplant.

V is TRBV11-2 and J is TRBJ2-1; no firm D call. This CDR3 contains 12 residues. Trimming took 3 bases from V and 1 from J, leaving 1 base between them. Germline CDR1 SGHAT, CDR2 FQNNGV. This CDR3 is CASSFSYNEQFF. The CDR3 DNA reads as TGTGCCAGCAGCTTTTCCTACAATGAGCAGTTCTTC. The full variable domain, its missing parts supplied by reference TRBV11-2 and TRBJ2-1, is EAGVAQSPRYKIIEKRQSVAFWCNPISGHATLYWYQQILGQGPKLLIQFQNNGVVDDSQLPKDRFSAERLKGVDSTLKIQPAKLEDSAVYLCASSFSYNEQFFGPGTRLTVL.

This chain joins TRBV19 and TRBJ1-6; D gene unclear. Deletions cut 7 bases from V and 3 bases from J, with 13 bases between. This CDR3 comprises 15 residues. Germline V gene data show CDR1 as LNHDA and CDR2 as SQIVND (reference sequence). The CDR3 loop reads CASTPGGLYNSPLHF. CDR3 sequence (DNA): TGTGCCAGTACCCCGGGAGGACTCTATAATTCACCCCTCCACTTT.

This rearrangement joins TRBV18 to TRBJ2-7; TRBD1 matches 8 bases. The V gene end was trimmed by 4 bases and the J gene end by 7 bases; junction bases not matched to a gene: 9. There are 14 residues in the CDR3. Germline CDR1 KGHSH, CDR2 LQKENI. The CDR3 reads CASSLLQGAREQYF. DNA of the CDR3: TGTGCCAGCTCACTCCTGCAGGGGGCACGGGAGCAGTACTTC.

V and J are TRBV4-1 and TRBJ1-6; 12 positions agree with TRBD1. Germline lookup yields CDR1 MGHRA and CDR2 YSYEKL. V lost 5 bases, J lost 9 bases, and 14 bases stayed unmatched. The CDR3 runs to 18 residues. As DNA, the CDR3 is TGCGCCAGCAGCACCCTAACGGGACAGGGGGCATCATCTTCACCCCTCCACTTT. Translation gives CASSTLTGQGASSSPLHF.

The V and J genes are TRBV2 and TRBJ1-1, with 11 bases that match TRBD1. CDR3 size: 15 residues. Germline V gene lookup returns CDR1 SNHLY and CDR2 FYNNEI. With 3 bases clipped from V and 6 bases from J, the junction kept 6 bases outside the gene matches. CDR3 nucleotides: TGTGCCAGCAGTGACGGACAGGGGGCGATCTCTGAAGCTTTCTTT. Translation gives CASSDGQGAISEAFF.

This chain uses TRBV28 with TRBJ1-1; D may be TRBD1 (5 bases). The CDR3 loop spans 13 amino acids. Germline V gene lookup returns CDR1 MDHEN and CDR2 SYDVKM. Trimming cost V 7 bases and J 6 bases, with 15 bases left between them. The CDR3 DNA reads as TGTGCCAGCAATCCGGGTAGAGGGGCTGAAGCTTTCTTT. Translated, it gives CASNPGRGAEAFF. The full variable domain, its missing parts supplied by reference TRBV28 and TRBJ1-1, is DVKVTQSSRYLVKRTGEKVFLECVQDMDHENMFWYRQDPGLGLRLIYFSYDVKMKEKGDIPEGYSVSREKKERFSLILESASTNQTSMYLCASNPGRGAEAFFGQGTRLTVV.

The CDR3 region has the DNA TGCGCCAGCAGCTTGTCCCGGGGATTGGGCACTGAAGCTTTCTTT. It is translated as CASSLSRGLGTEAFF. This chain uses TRBV5-1 with TRBJ1-1; no clear D. The CDR3 contains 15 residues. The V end was cut by 1 base, the J end by 4 bases, with 14 bases between. Germline assignment: CDR1 SGHRS and CDR2 YFSETQ.

This sequence joins TRBV5-1 and TRBJ2-1; 11 bases map to TRBD1. The germline gives CDR1 SGHRS, CDR2 YFSETQ. The V and J ends lost 3 bases and 7 bases, in that order; junction bases with no gene match: 9. The CDR3 consists of 16 residues. The CDR3 bases are TGCGCCAGCAGCTACAGGACAGGGGGCGGTGTTAATGAGCAGTTCTTC. Encoded protein: CASSYRTGGGVNEQFF.